This record covers a single TCR beta chain. No antigen is known for it. The CDR3 loop spans 15 amino acids. In germline, CDR1 is SNHLY, CDR2 FYNNEI. V was clipped by 7 bases and J by 3 bases; unmatched bases: 5. The sample is drawn from a study of graft-versus-host responses after intestinal transplantation. Study-level background: Grafts were multivisceral, liver-intestinal, or isolated intestinal. Induction using anti-thymocyte globulin, followed by tacrolimus and steroids for two to three years, was given to all recipients. Study conclusions and caveats: Detected in recipient marrow were GvH clones, some of which were first observed in ileum or blood.

The table came from immunoSEQ multiplex PCR; TCRdb's copy has only in-frame clones and leaves some out. The sample lists around 33,000 clones; 90% to 95% were seen once. Material: PBMCs, obtained 16 days after intestinal transplant. The chain couples TRBV2 to TRBJ2-7, with 14 nucleotides matching TRBD2. This sequence originates from a human patient who received an intestinal transplant, so some T cells may come from the graft donor. The CDR3 DNA reads as TGTGCCAGCAAGGGACTAGCGGGAGTTGGCTACGAGCAGTACTTC. This encodes CASKGLAGVGYEQYF.